Listed below are T cell receptor beta chains from one sample, sequenced in a study of blood T cells in healthy people across ages. MiXCR, run by TCRdb on the 5' RACE reads, gives a single entry per CDR3 protein. The sample has more than 900,000 distinct CDR3 sequences; under 30% are singletons. These records were also assigned to another study, of T cells of mothers and their children.

Sequencing used blood. These receptor sequences come from a girl aged 2-10 years in good health. The CDR3 runs from the conserved cysteine through the conserved F or W. Fields, in order: CDR3 protein, CDR3 DNA, D gene, J gene, clone size, V gene. A D gene is named only where the DNA matches it firmly. A clone size is listed for some rows: how often the clone was seen (once, few, many), or a class if it is expanded.

CSVEQNQETQYF	TGCAGCGTTGAACAGAACCAAGAGACCCAGTACTTC	NA	TRBJ2-5	NA	TRBV29-1
CASSFSLGTQYF	TGTGCCAGCAGCTTCTCCCTTGGGACCCAGTACTTC	NA	TRBJ2-5	few	TRBV7-9
CSARLDIAGYGYTF	TGCAGTGCTAGACTGGACATTGCAGGCTATGGCTACACCTTC	NA	TRBJ1-2	few	TRBV20-1
CSATGQASRSEQFF	TGCAGTGCCACAGGACAGGCCTCACGTAGTGAACAGTTCTTC	TRBD1	TRBJ2-1	NA	TRBV20-1
CATRTGGADTQYF	TGTGCCACCAGGACAGGGGGAGCAGATACGCAGTATTTT	TRBD1	TRBJ2-3	once	TRBV24-1
CASEVVVQETQYF	TGTGCCAGCGAAGTTGTTGTCCAGGAGACCCAGTACTTC	NA	TRBJ2-5	NA	TRBV6-1
CASSPYQGVSNEKLFF	TGTGCCAGCAGTCCATATCAGGGCGTTTCCAATGAAAAACTGTTTTTT	NA	TRBJ1-4	NA	TRBV28
CASRPPGTPPYYEQYF	TGTGCCAGCAGACCCCCCGGGACTCCACCCTACTACGAGCAGTACTTC	NA	TRBJ2-7	NA	TRBV28
CSGVYRAVDNEQFF	TGCAGCGGTGTATATAGGGCAGTAGACAATGAGCAGTTCTTC	NA	TRBJ2-1	NA	TRBV29-1
CASSSRGDTDTQYF	TGTGCCAGCAGTTCACGGGGGGACACAGATACGCAGTATTTT	TRBD2	TRBJ2-3	few	TRBV6-5
CASSLYSGISAEQYF	TGTGCCAGCAGCTTATATTCCGGGATTAGCGCCGAGCAGTACTTC	NA	TRBJ2-7	few	TRBV11-2
CASKKGQVRPQHF	TGTGCCAGTAAAAAGGGACAGGTCAGGCCCCAGCATTTT	NA	TRBJ1-5	many	TRBV21-1
CASSVAGEGAKETQYF	TGTGCCAGCAGCGTGGCCGGAGAGGGAGCCAAAGAGACCCAGTACTTC	NA	TRBJ2-5	NA	TRBV9
CSAPPRYNEQFF	TGCAGTGCTCCTCCCAGATACAATGAGCAGTTCTTC	NA	TRBJ2-1	NA	TRBV20-1
CASSRAPRNTEAFF	TGTGCCAGCAGTAGGGCTCCGAGGAACACTGAAGCTTTCTTT	NA	TRBJ1-1	NA	TRBV5-6
CASSLATEGKYF	TGTGCCAGCAGCTTAGCCACAGAGGGGAAGTATTTT	NA	TRBJ2-3	NA	TRBV7-2
CASSSTPRSSYEQYF	TGTGCCAGCAGCTCGACCCCTAGGAGCTCCTACGAGCAGTACTTC	NA	TRBJ2-7	few	TRBV11-2
CASSYSGLGETQYF	TGTGCCAGCAGTTACTCGGGCCTCGGGGAGACCCAGTACTTC	NA	TRBJ2-5	NA	TRBV6-6
CSARDLAAQYF	TGCAGTGCTAGAGATCTTGCTGCGCAGTACTTC	NA	TRBJ2-7	NA	TRBV20-1
CASSPDPGGVNEQFF	TGTGCCAGCAGTCCAGACCCCGGGGGGGTTAATGAGCAGTTCTTC	TRBD2	TRBJ2-1	NA	TRBV6-1
CASSQDLSGSGELFF	TGCGCCAGCAGCCAAGATCTTAGCGGTTCCGGGGAGCTGTTTTTT	NA	TRBJ2-2	NA	TRBV4-3
CASGPFNSYNEQFF	TGTGCCAGCGGCCCGTTTAATTCCTACAATGAGCAGTTCTTC	NA	TRBJ2-1	NA	TRBV6-2/TRBV6-3
CASSFIDRGGGNTF	TGTGCCAGCAGTTTTATCGACAGGGGGGGTGGCAACACCTTC	TRBD1	TRBJ1-2	few	TRBV12-3/TRBV12-4